The rows below give T cell receptor beta chains drawn from one sample of a study of blood T cell repertoires in COVID-19. Here immunoSEQ multiplex PCR was the method, and the copy in TCRdb shows in-frame clones only, minus some. The sample yields about 70,000 clones, 87% seen once. Sequencing input: peripheral blood. These TCRs come from a woman of 80 years or more with acute or convalescent COVID-19. Both conserved end residues are part of each CDR3. A D gene is named only where the DNA matches it firmly. Where a row states a size, it is once, few, many or the class of an expanded clone; other rows omit it.

size	V	D	J	DNA	CDR3
NA	TRBV28	NA	TRBJ1-1	TGTGCCAGCACCGCGGATTTAGCCGCTACTGAAGCTTTCTTT	CASTADLAATEAFF
NA	TRBV15	NA	TRBJ2-7	TGTGCCACCAGCAGACCCTACGCCTCCTACGAGCAGTACTTC	CATSRPYASYEQYF
NA	TRBV6-5	TRBD1	TRBJ1-5	TGTGCCAGCAGTACAGGGGGCCTGAATCAGCCCCAGCATTTT	CASSTGGLNQPQHF
NA	TRBV7-2	TRBD2	TRBJ2-1	TGTGCCAGCAGCTTAGGGACGCGGGGGGGCAGGTATGAGCAGTTCTTC	CASSLGTRGGRYEQFF
few	TRBV5-1	NA	TRBJ2-2	TGCGCCAGCAGCCCACAGGGAATCGGGGAGCTGTTTTTT	CASSPQGIGELFF
once	TRBV15	NA	TRBJ2-7	TGTGCCACCAGCAGAGATCCTACTAGGGCAACCTACGAGCAGTACTTC	CATSRDPTRATYEQYF
NA	TRBV28	NA	TRBJ2-2	TGTGCCAGCAGTTTCAGGGCCGGCGGGGCCACCGGGGAGCTGTTTTTT	CASSFRAGGATGELFF
once	TRBV6-5	TRBD1	TRBJ1-1	TGTGCCAGCAGTCCATCCGGGACAGGGAGGGCTGAAGCTTTCTTT	CASSPSGTGRAEAFF
NA	TRBV5-1	TRBD2	TRBJ2-2	TGCGCCAGCTCGGCCAGGACTAGCGGGAGGCCGGGGGGTACCGGGGAGCTGTTTTTT	CASSARTSGRPGGTGELFF
NA	TRBV5-1	TRBD1	TRBJ1-1	TGCGCCAGCAGCCGTGACAGGGTGAACACTGAAGCTTTCTTT	CASSRDRVNTEAFF
NA	TRBV28	NA	TRBJ1-1	TGTGCCAGCACCGTAAGTGGGAGGACTGAAGCTTTCTTT	CASTVSGRTEAFF
NA	TRBV3-1/TRBV3-2	TRBD1	TRBJ1-4	TGTGCCAGCAGCCAAGATAGCGAGACAGGGAAATTGAAACTGTTTTTT	CASSQDSETGKLKLFF
NA	TRBV29-1	TRBD2	TRBJ2-1	TGCAGCGCGGGGGGGCCCTACAATGAGCAGTTCTTC	CSAGGPYNEQFF
NA	TRBV4-1	NA	TRBJ2-3	TGCGCCAGCAGCTATAGGGGTGAGGGCACAGATACGCAGTATTTT	CASSYRGEGTDTQYF
NA	TRBV5-6	TRBD1	TRBJ1-6	TGTGCCAGCAGCCTCCGCGGACAGGGGGCGCGATCACCCCTCCACTTT	CASSLRGQGARSPLHF
NA	TRBV6-5	TRBD1	TRBJ1-6	TGTGCCAGCAGTCCCGACAGGGCTAATTCACCCCTCCACTTT	CASSPDRANSPLHF
NA	TRBV19	TRBD1	TRBJ2-5	TGTGCCAGTAGTGTCCAGGGGGTCTTAATGCAAGAGACCCAGTACTTC	CASSVQGVLMQETQYF
NA	TRBV3-1/TRBV3-2	NA	TRBJ2-3	TGTGCCAGCAGCCAACCCGGGACAGATACGCAGTATTTT	CASSQPGTDTQYF
NA	TRBV11-2	NA	TRBJ2-1	TGTGCCAGCAGCCGGGGACGGGGAGGATCCTACAATGAGCAGTTCTTC	CASSRGRGGSYNEQFF
NA	TRBV5-1	NA	TRBJ1-5	TGCGCCAGCAGTACCGGTGGGGGCCCCCAGCATTTT	CASSTGGGPQHF
NA	TRBV28	NA	TRBJ1-1	TGTGCCAGCAGCGAGGGAGTGAACACTGAAGCTTTCTTT	CASSEGVNTEAFF
NA	TRBV5-1	NA	TRBJ2-2	TGCGCCAGCAGCTTGGTCCCAGGCGGGGAGCTGTTTTTT	CASSLVPGGELFF
NA	TRBV19	TRBD1	TRBJ1-2	TGTGCCAGTGCCGGGACAGGGTCTCTCTATGGCTACACCTTC	CASAGTGSLYGYTF
NA	TRBV5-1	NA	TRBJ1-5	TGCGCCAGCAGCTCTGGGACAAGCAATCAGCCCCAGCATTTT	CASSSGTSNQPQHF
NA	TRBV20-1	TRBD1	TRBJ1-6	TGCAGTGCTAGTAGGACAGGACAGTCACCCCTCCACTTT	CSASRTGQSPLHF
NA	TRBV11-2	NA	TRBJ1-5	TGTGCCAGCAGCCCCACACACGACCGGGGGAGCAATCAGCCCCAGCATTTT	CASSPTHDRGSNQPQHF
NA	TRBV13	NA	TRBJ1-2	TGTGCCAGAAGACATGGGGGCGACAACTATGGCTACACCTTC	CARRHGGDNYGYTF
NA	TRBV7-2	NA	TRBJ1-5	TGTGCCAGCAGCTTAGGGACAGCTCCCAATCAGCCCCAGCATTTT	CASSLGTAPNQPQHF
NA	TRBV7-2	NA	TRBJ2-2	TGTGCCAGCAGCCCGAGTACGGTTAACACCGGGGAGCTGTTTTTT	CASSPSTVNTGELFF
NA	TRBV3-1/TRBV3-2	TRBD1	TRBJ1-1	TGTGCCAGCAGCCAATGGACAGGTAGTCTTGAAGCTTTCTTT	CASSQWTGSLEAFF
NA	TRBV30	TRBD1	TRBJ1-1	TGTGCCTGGGTTGACTCCCGGGACAGGTTCACTGAAGCTTTCTTT	CAWVDSRDRFTEAFF
NA	TRBV2	TRBD1	TRBJ1-2	TGTGCCAGCAGTGGTGGGGCAGGGGGTCGTGGCTACACCTTC	CASSGGAGGRGYTF
NA	TRBV6-5	TRBD1	TRBJ1-1	TGTGCCAGCAGTTACAGAGGACAGGGGGCGAACACTGAAGCTTTCTTT	CASSYRGQGANTEAFF
NA	TRBV5-1	TRBD1	TRBJ2-5	TGCGCCAGCAGCCGCGGACAGGGGAATTTTCAAGAGACCCAGTACTTC	CASSRGQGNFQETQYF